A single sample gave rise to the 31 T cell receptor beta chains below, sequenced in a study of blood T cell repertoires in COVID-19 (dated by TCRdb to 2018 to 2021). The library was prepared using the immunoSEQ multiplex PCR assay. Not all clones reach the TCRdb copy of this immuneACCESS table, which keeps in-frame sequences only. Checked studies attribute under half of the gap to unresolved V genes and leave the rest unexplained. For this sample there are about 82,000 clones; roughly four fifths appear just once. Jointly, the top ten make up about 7% of the sample. The sequenced sample consisted of peripheral blood. The receptor set was obtained from a man aged 50 to 59 with active or convalescent COVID-19.

The CDR3 DNA sequence: TGTGCCAGCAGCCAGGGACAGGGGGTCGGAACCCTCCACTTT. Amino acids: CASSQGQGVGTLHF. The chain links TRBV7-2 to TRBJ1-6; 11 bases line up with TRBD1. In germline, CDR1 is SGHTA, CDR2 FQGNSA. V was pared by 5 bases and J by 14 bases, with 8 bases of the junction left unmatched. This CDR3 spans 14 amino acids.

This clone was seen at least ten times. The chain couples TRBV9 to TRBJ2-5, with 8 bases aligning to TRBD2. The CDR3 is 14 amino acids. Losses at the gene ends were 0 bases for V and 5 bases for J; bases not matched to a gene: 3. Per germline, CDR1 SGDLS and CDR2 YYNGEE. CDR3 loop: CASSVGSGGETQYF. CDR3 nucleotides: TGTGCCAGCAGCGTAGGGAGCGGGGGTGAGACCCAGTACTTC. Filled out from reference TRBV9 and TRBJ2-5, the complete variable domain reads DSGVTQTPKHLITATGQRVTLRCSPRSGDLSVYWYQQSLDQGLQFLIQYYNGEERAKGNILERFSAQQFPDLHSELNLSSLELGDSALYFCASSVGSGGETQYFGPGTRLLVL.

This chain uses TRBV6-5 with TRBJ2-5; 8 nucleotides line up with TRBD2. V was pared by 5 bases and J by 5 bases, with 7 bases of the junction left unmatched. The CDR3 is 14 residues long. Germline V gene lookup returns CDR1 MNHEY and CDR2 SVGAGI. The CDR3 bases are TGTGCCAGCAGTAGAGGACTAGCAGGCGAGACCCAGTACTTC. Translation: CASSRGLAGETQYF.

This sequence joins TRBV5-4 and TRBJ2-1, with TRBD2 matching over 9 bases. The J segment lost 5 bases and the V segment lost 4 bases, leaving 10 bases of the junction unmatched. Germline V gene sequence: CDR1 SGHNT, CDR2 YYREEE (reference sequence). The CDR3 covers 16 residues. The CDR3 is CASSTQFSGGHNEQFF. The CDR3 DNA sequence: TGTGCCAGCAGCACCCAGTTTAGCGGGGGCCACAATGAGCAGTTCTTC.

This clone has just one count. The chain couples TRBV27 to TRBJ1-2; a weak D match, TRBD1 (6 bases). Trimming left V 4 bases short and J 13 bases short, with 16 bases between. The CDR3 loop spans 12 amino acids. Germline loops: CDR1 MNHEY, CDR2 SMNVEV (reference sequence). This chain's CDR3 is CASSSPGAESTF. DNA of the CDR3: TGTGCCAGCAGTTCCCCAGGGGCGGAGAGCACCTTC.

The chain is built from TRBV5-5 and TRBJ1-5; D gene uncertain. Germline V gene sequence: CDR1 SGHKS, CDR2 YYEKEE (reference sequence). The CDR3 spans 14 residues. Deletions cut 2 bases from V and 2 bases from J, with 8 bases between. The CDR3 DNA reads as TGTGCCAGCAGCTTTGAGGGAGGCAATCAGCCCCAGCATTTT. This gives the protein CASSFEGGNQPQHF.

This sequence joins TRBV6-5 and TRBJ1-2, with D possibly matching TRBD1 (5 bases). V was shortened by 6 bases and J by 5 bases, with 13 bases between the two germline ends. The CDR3 is 13 residues long. The germline gives CDR1 MNHEY, CDR2 SVGAGI. The CDR3 nucleotides read TGTGCCAGCAGGGACACAGAGTTTTATGGCTACACCTTC. It is translated as CASRDTEFYGYTF.

Concerning this clone: Germline and junction disagree at one end, which may indicate a read error. This chain connects TRBV28 to TRBJ1-3; possible D gene TRBD1, 6 bases. The CDR3 is made up of 16 amino acids. The germline V gene has CDR1 MDHEN and CDR2 SYDVKM. The CDR3 nucleotides read TGTGCCAGCAATTTACCGGGACATAACTCTGGAAACACCATATATTTT. This codes for CASNLPGHNSGNTIYF.

The gene calls are TRBV28 and TRBJ1-5; D possibly corresponds to TRBD1 (6 bases). This CDR3 is 16 amino acids long. With 6 bases removed from V and 0 bases from J, the gap between germline ends came to 15 bases. Germline loops: CDR1 MDHEN, CDR2 SYDVKM. The CDR3 sequence: CASSYDYRDSNQPQHF. The CDR3 coding sequence is TGTGCCAGCAGCTACGACTACAGGGATAGCAATCAGCCCCAGCATTTT.

This sequence joins TRBV5-1 and TRBJ2-5, with TRBD2 identical over 14 bases. The CDR3 extends over 16 amino acids. V lost 4 bases, J lost 3 bases, and 5 bases stayed unmatched. Germline CDR1 SGHRS, CDR2 YFSETQ. The chain's CDR3 is CASSPGLAGAEETQYF. The CDR3 DNA follows: TGCGCCAGCAGCCCGGGACTAGCGGGGGCCGAAGAGACCCAGTACTTC.

This CDR3 is CASTPGQGISNQPQHF. CDR3 in DNA: TGTGCCAGTACACCGGGACAGGGAATTAGCAATCAGCCCCAGCATTTT. The chain uses TRBV19 and TRBJ1-5; TRBD1 aligns across 9 bases. Per the germline V gene, CDR1 is LNHDA and CDR2 is SQIVND (reference sequence). There are 16 residues in the CDR3. V dropped 7 bases and J dropped 0; count of bases not matched to a gene: 7.

This clone was picked up a small number of times. The V gene is TRBV7-2, the J gene TRBJ1-6, with D perhaps TRBD1 (6 bases). CDR1 and CDR2 from the germline V gene are SGHTA and FQGNSA. Trimming left V 4 bases short and J 10 bases short, with 11 bases between. CDR3 size: 13 residues. The DNA of the CDR3 is TGTGCCAGCAGCTCCGGGACAAAATCACCCCTCCACTTT. It specifies CASSSGTKSPLHF.

J is TRBJ2-2 and V is TRBV5-1, with D possibly TRBD1 on 6 matching bases. The germline V gene has CDR1 SGHRS and CDR2 YFSETQ. V was shortened by 0 bases and J by 2 bases, with 8 bases between the two germline ends. This CDR3 comprises 15 residues. The CDR3 region is CASSLEGQNTGELFF. CDR3 DNA: TGCGCCAGCAGCTTGGAGGGACAAAACACCGGGGAGCTGTTTTTT.

A few counts support this clone. J is TRBJ2-2 and V is TRBV28; 9 positions match TRBD2. The CDR3 spans 16 residues. CDR1 is MDHEN and CDR2 is SYDVKM in the germline V gene. V lost 5 bases, J lost 1 base, and 5 bases stayed unmatched. CDR3 sequence (DNA): TGTGCCAGCAGTCCCTATAGCGGGGGGAACACCGGGGAGCTGTTTTTT. Protein product: CASSPYSGGNTGELFF.

The V gene is TRBV19, the J gene TRBJ2-2; 9 bases align to TRBD1. V lost 4 bases to trimming and J lost 0 bases; unmatched junction nucleotides: 3. The germline CDR1 and CDR2 sequences are LNHDA and SQIVND (reference sequence). The CDR3 has 16 residues. CDR3 residues: CASSTRQGANTGELFF. Written as DNA, the CDR3 is TGTGCCAGTAGTACTCGACAGGGGGCGAACACCGGGGAGCTGTTTTTT. The full variable domain, its missing parts supplied by reference TRBV19 and TRBJ2-2, is DGGITQSPKYLFRKEGQNVTLSCEQNLNHDAMYWYRQDPGQGLRLIYYSQIVNDFQKGDIAEGYSVSREKKESFPLTVTSAQKNPTAFYLCASSTRQGANTGELFFGEGSRLTVL.

This clone was seen just once. The V call is TRBV19, the J call TRBJ2-3; 11 nucleotides line up with TRBD1. This CDR3 is built from 15 residues. Trimming removed 4 bases from V and 5 bases from J; junction bases left unmatched: 5. In germline, CDR1 is LNHDA, CDR2 SQIVND (reference sequence). CDR3 coding DNA: TGTGCCAGTAGTACCGGGACAGGGGGGGGAGATACGCAGTATTTT. Protein: CASSTGTGGGDTQYF.

This chain uses TRBV28 with TRBJ1-1; 7 positions match TRBD1. V lost 5 bases, J lost 8 bases, and 14 bases stayed unmatched. This CDR3 has 15 amino acids. The germline CDR1 and CDR2 sequences are MDHEN and SYDVKM. The CDR3 nucleotides are TGTGCCAGCAGTCTCCTTACAGGGGACGCGTCAGAAGCTTTCTTT. Amino acids: CASSLLTGDASEAFF.

This clone has a handful of counts. The chain links TRBV6-2 or TRBV6-3 to TRBJ1-5, with a tentative D call TRBD1 (5 bases). The CDR3 has 15 amino acids. The V gene lost 4 bases and the J gene lost 9 bases, with 19 bases spanning the gap. Germline V gene lookup returns CDR1 MNHEY and CDR2 SVGEGT. The CDR3 DNA follows: TGTGCCAGCAGTTCCCAGACGGGATGGAGGGGGCCCCAGCATTTT. Residues: CASSSQTGWRGPQHF.

The gene calls are TRBV6-1 and TRBJ2-5; maybe TRBD2 (5 bases). The CDR3 sequence is 14 residues long. Germline V gene lookup returns CDR1 MNHNS and CDR2 SASEGT. V lost 0 bases, J lost 5 bases, and 10 bases lay in between. In DNA form, the CDR3 reads TGTGCCAGCAGTGAAGCTGAGGAGGTGGAGACCCAGTACTTC. Amino acids: CASSEAEEVETQYF.

The CDR3 reads CASSTPGQSYGYTF. In DNA form, the CDR3 reads TGTGCCAGTAGTACACCCGGACAATCCTATGGCTACACCTTC. The rearrangement links TRBV19 to TRBJ1-2; perhaps TRBD1 as D (5 bases). Germline CDR1 LNHDA, CDR2 SQIVND (reference sequence). Trimming left V 4 bases short and J 4 bases short, with 13 bases between. The CDR3 contains 14 residues.

The rearrangement joins TRBV18 to TRBJ2-3; 9 bases map to TRBD1. Germline V gene lookup returns CDR1 KGHSH and CDR2 LQKENI. V lost 3 bases to trimming and J lost 2 bases; unmatched junction nucleotides: 6. The CDR3 contains 16 residues. This CDR3 reads CASSPLTGGDTDTQYF. The DNA for the CDR3 is TGTGCCAGCTCACCTTTGACAGGGGGTGACACAGATACGCAGTATTTT.

The CDR3 spells CASSLTGGREPQHF. The CDR3 bases are TGCGCCAGCAGCTTGACCGGGGGACGGGAGCCCCAGCATTTT. The chain joins TRBV5-1 to TRBJ1-5, with D possibly matching TRBD1 (5 bases). CDR1 and CDR2 (germline): SGHRS, YFSETQ. With 1 base removed from V and 8 bases from J, the gap between germline ends came to 13 bases. The CDR3 loop spans 14 amino acids.

This chain uses TRBV19 with TRBJ2-1; D is possibly TRBD1 (6 bases). The CDR3 sequence is 13 residues long. Trimming shortened V by 5 bases and J by 6 bases, and 11 bases separated the two germline ends. Germline V gene lookup returns CDR1 LNHDA and CDR2 SQIVND (reference sequence). DNA for the CDR3: TGTGCCAGTAGTCCCCGGACAGTCAATGAGCAGTTCTTC. Translating it yields CASSPRTVNEQFF.

The chain recombines TRBV6-5 with TRBJ2-7; TRBD1 agrees at 10 bases. CDR1 is MNHEY and CDR2 is SVGAGI in the germline V gene. CDR3 length: 14 amino acids. Losses at the gene ends were 8 bases for V and 1 base for J; bases not matched to a gene: 5. Here the CDR3 DNA reads TGTGCCAGCGGCCGGGACAGGGGTTCCTACGAGCAGTACTTC. Its protein is CASGRDRGSYEQYF.

The table lists this clone with a count of one. CDR3 sequence reads: CSVGTGGKGTQYF. Written as DNA, the CDR3 is TGCAGCGTTGGGACAGGGGGCAAAGGGACCCAGTACTTC. V and J are TRBV29-1 and TRBJ2-5; 11 bases line up with TRBD1. The CDR3 runs to 13 residues. Germline lookup yields CDR1 SQVTM and CDR2 ANQGSEA. Unmatched junction bases numbered 5, after V lost 4 bases and J lost 7 bases.

The chain's CDR3 is CASSLNADTGELFF. In DNA, the CDR3 is TGCGCCAGCAGCTTGAATGCAGACACCGGGGAGCTGTTTTTT. V gene TRBV5-1 combines with J gene TRBJ2-2; no definite D call. V lost 1 base and J lost 3, with 7 bases in between. The CDR3 sequence is 14 residues long. Germline values: CDR1 SGHRS, CDR2 YFSETQ.

The chain carries TRBV19 and TRBJ2-5, with D tentatively TRBD1 (6 bases). The CDR3 is 15 amino acids. V was cut by 4 bases and J by 4 bases, with 16 bases left in between. CDR1 and CDR2 (germline): LNHDA, SQIVND (reference sequence). CDR3 amino acids: CASSTGQVRGETQYF. The CDR3 bases are TGTGCCAGTAGTACGGGACAAGTTCGTGGAGAGACCCAGTACTTC.

V usage is TRBV7-2 and J usage is TRBJ2-3, with D possibly TRBD2 on 5 matching bases. There are 12 residues in the CDR3. The V and J ends lost 3 bases and 8 bases respectively, with 9 bases between them. Germline CDR1 is SGHTA and CDR2 is FQGNSA. For the CDR3, the DNA is TGTGCCAGCAGCTTGGGCGAGGGTACGCAGTATTTT. As protein: CASSLGEGTQYF.

This clone was found once. The chain couples TRBV28 to TRBJ1-6, with D maybe TRBD1 (5 bases). Between the trimmed V and J ends, which lost 7 bases and 1 base, there was a span of 14 bases. The germline V gene has CDR1 MDHEN and CDR2 SYDVKM. The length of the CDR3 is 16 residues. CDR3 nucleotides: TGTGCCAGCATTTCGGGCGGGGGGTCCTATAATTCACCCCTCCACTTT. Residues: CASISGGGSYNSPLHF.

The V gene is TRBV2, the J gene TRBJ2-7; the D gene is possibly TRBD2 (6 bases). The V end lost 5 bases, the J end lost 2 bases, and 19 bases lay between the germline ends. The CDR3 is 16 amino acids. Per the germline V gene, CDR1 is SNHLY and CDR2 is FYNNEI. The CDR3 loop reads CASSLGGPGGTYEQYV. CDR3 coding DNA: TGTGCCAGCAGTTTAGGAGGGCCGGGTGGCACCTACGAGCAGTACGTC.

V and J are TRBV5-1 and TRBJ2-1; 11 bases match TRBD2. CDR3 size: 15 residues. The junction had 2 bases not matched to a gene; V was cut back by 4 bases and J by 2 bases. Germline-derived CDR1 and CDR2 are SGHRS and YFSETQ. Written as DNA, the CDR3 is TGCGCCAGCAGCCCTAGCGGGGGGCCCTACAATGAGCAGTTCTTC. This encodes CASSPSGGPYNEQFF.